The clone carrying this T cell receptor (beta chain) was seen only a few times. Its antigen is undetermined. Treatment given: oral pan-JAK inhibitor, 5-10 mg twice daily. V was cut by 5 bases and J by 3 bases, with 10 bases left in between. CDR3 size: 13 residues. The germline V gene has CDR1 ENHRY and CDR2 SYGVKD. This entry belongs to a study of CD8+ T cells in alopecia areata. Study summary: People stayed on tofacitinib for 6 to 18 months, then stopped the drug for 6 months. Findings and caveats of the study: Any link of baseline CD8+ expansion to response, resting on one nonresponder, remains uncertain. Researchers reported that TCR sharing among patients proved less clear than in mice, possibly HLA-linked.

As the sequencing template, cDNA was produced by extracting RNA and reverse transcribing it. Profiling relied on immunoSEQ multiplex PCR, and the TCRdb table lists in-frame clones only, not all of them. Of 150,000 to 250,000 clones in the sample, roughly 60% are singletons; the top ten hold 5.5%. The receptor was derived from a human donor with alopecia areata. Sequenced material: CD4+ T cells sorted from blood, taken at week 24, from a patient treated with tofacitinib. The rearrangement joins TRBV10-3 to TRBJ1-1; D possibly corresponds to TRBD1 (5 bases). CDR3 in amino acids: CAISSLQDTEAFF. CDR3 DNA sequence: TGTGCCATCAGTTCCTTACAGGACACTGAAGCTTTCTTT.